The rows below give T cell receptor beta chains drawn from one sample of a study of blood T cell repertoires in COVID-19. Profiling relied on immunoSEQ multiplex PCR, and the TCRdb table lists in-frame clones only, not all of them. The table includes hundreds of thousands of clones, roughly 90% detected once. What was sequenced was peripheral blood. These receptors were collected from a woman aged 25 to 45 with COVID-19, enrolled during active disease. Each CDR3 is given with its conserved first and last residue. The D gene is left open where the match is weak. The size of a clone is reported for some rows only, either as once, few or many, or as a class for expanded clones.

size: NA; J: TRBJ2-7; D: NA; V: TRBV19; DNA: TGTGCCAGTAGTATAACTGGGGGTAGCGGCTCCTACGAGCAGTACTTC; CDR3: CASSITGGSGSYEQYF
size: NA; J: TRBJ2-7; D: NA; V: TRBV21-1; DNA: TGTGCCTACCCAGGGGGCGCCGGGCAGTACTTC; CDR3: CAYPGGAGQYF
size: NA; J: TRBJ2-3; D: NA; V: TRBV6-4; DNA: TGTGCCAGCACCCAGGGGGCGGGAGGCACAGATACGCAGTATTTT; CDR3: CASTQGAGGTDTQYF
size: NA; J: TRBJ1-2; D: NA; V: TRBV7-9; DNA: TGTGCCAGCAGCTTAGGGACAGACTTCTATGGCTACACCTTC; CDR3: CASSLGTDFYGYTF
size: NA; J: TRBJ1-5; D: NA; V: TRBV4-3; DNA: TGCGCCAGCAGCCAGGAAACAGGGAACGGGCAGCCCCAGCATTTT; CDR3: CASSQETGNGQPQHF
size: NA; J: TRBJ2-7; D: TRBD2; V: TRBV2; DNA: TGTGCCAGCAGCCCCATACTAGCGGAGCAGTACTTC; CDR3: CASSPILAEQYF
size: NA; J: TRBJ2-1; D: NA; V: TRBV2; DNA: TGTGCCAGCAGTGTCGTACAGTACTACAATGAGCAGTTCTTC; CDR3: CASSVVQYYNEQFF
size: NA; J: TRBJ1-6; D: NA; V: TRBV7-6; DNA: TGTGCCAGCAGATCGGGGGGATCACCCCTCCACTTT; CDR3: CASRSGGSPLHF
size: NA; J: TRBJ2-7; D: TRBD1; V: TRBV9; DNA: TGTGCCAGCAGCGCCACGCCGGGACAGGGGGTAGAAGAGCAGTACTTC; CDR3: CASSATPGQGVEEQYF
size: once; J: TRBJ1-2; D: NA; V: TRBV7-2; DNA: TGTGCCAGCAGCTCGCCAGGGAACTATGGCTACACCTTC; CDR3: CASSSPGNYGYTF
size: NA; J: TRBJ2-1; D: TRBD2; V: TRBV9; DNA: TGTGCCAGCAGCGGCAGCGGGAGCCCCTACAATGAGCAGTTCTTC; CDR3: CASSGSGSPYNEQFF
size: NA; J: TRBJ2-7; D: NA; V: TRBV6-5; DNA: TGTGCCAGCAGTTACGCGCAGGGCTCGTACGAGCAGTACTTC; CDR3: CASSYAQGSYEQYF
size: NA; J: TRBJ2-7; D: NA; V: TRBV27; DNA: TGTGCCAGCTCCAAGGGTATGCGGGGAGAGTACTTC; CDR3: CASSKGMRGEYF
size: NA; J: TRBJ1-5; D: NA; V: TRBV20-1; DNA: TGCAGTGCTAGTACGCCAGGGAATCAGCCCCAGCATTTT; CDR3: CSASTPGNQPQHF
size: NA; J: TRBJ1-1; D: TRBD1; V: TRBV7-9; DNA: TGTGCCAGCAGCCGACAGGGCTTGAACACTGAAGCTTTCTTT; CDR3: CASSRQGLNTEAFF
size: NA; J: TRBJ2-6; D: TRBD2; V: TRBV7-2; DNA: TGTGCCAGCAGCACGCCGGGACTAGCGGGAGGGCTTGGGGCCAACGTCCTGACTTTC; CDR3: CASSTPGLAGGLGANVLTF
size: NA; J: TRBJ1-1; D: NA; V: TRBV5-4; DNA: TGTGCCAGCAGCGAAGGGGACACTGAAGCTTTCTTT; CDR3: CASSEGDTEAFF
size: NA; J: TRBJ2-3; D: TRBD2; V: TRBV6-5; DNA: TGTGCCAGCAGTTACAGACCTAGCGGTGGGAGAGATACGCAGTATTTT; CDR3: CASSYRPSGGRDTQYF